This T cell receptor (beta chain) was obtained from a study of cytotoxic CD8 clonotypes in ibrutinib-treated CLL. V lost 5 bases to trimming and J lost 7 bases, with 8 bases between them. The CDR3 loop spans 11 amino acids. Germline V CDR1 and CDR2: SGHDN, FVKESK. Study conclusions and caveats: Clonality was higher at baseline than in age-matched healthy donors and tracked circulating CD8+ T-cell counts.

Repertoires were generated with immunoSEQ multiplex PCR, while TCRdb's copy carries only in-frame clones and drops some. Here the sample spans roughly 70,000 clones, 90% being singletons. Comments on this clone: What it recognizes is unknown.

The specimen was PBMCs, collected after 12 months of ibrutinib treatment. The gene calls are TRBV14 and TRBJ1-2; weak D call: TRBD1 (5 bases). This TCR was recovered from a human donor with chronic lymphocytic leukemia. The CDR3 DNA reads as TGTGCCAGCAGCTCAGGGTCTGGCTACACCTTC. Encoded protein: CASSSGSGYTF.